The 27 T cell receptor beta chains presented below share a single source sample, sequenced in a study of blood T cell repertoires in COVID-19. Profiling relied on immunoSEQ multiplex PCR, and the TCRdb table lists in-frame clones only, not all of them. The sample has around 300,000 clones, roughly 88% seen once. The sample comprised peripheral blood. The source of these receptors is a woman aged 50 to 60 with active or convalescent COVID-19.

The V gene is TRBV7-3, the J gene TRBJ2-6; D perhaps matches TRBD1 (6 bases). Looked up from germline, CDR1 is SGHTA and CDR2 is FQGTGA. CDR3 length: 16 amino acids. Trimming left V 2 bases short and J 3 bases short, with 11 bases between. CDR3 nucleotide sequence: TGTGCCAGCAGCTTAGTGGGGGCGTTTGGGGCCAACGTCCTGACTTTC. Translation: CASSLVGAFGANVLTF.

The chain links TRBV2 to TRBJ2-1; 9 bases fit TRBD1. This CDR3 comprises 16 residues. V trimming: 3 bases; J trimming: 0 bases; junction bases outside the gene matches: 3. Germline CDR1 is SNHLY and CDR2 is FYNNEI. As DNA, the CDR3 is TGTGCCAGCAGTGACATGACAGGGGGCTCCTACAATGAGCAGTTCTTC. This gives the protein CASSDMTGGSYNEQFF.

V gene TRBV7-9 combines with J gene TRBJ1-1, with D maybe TRBD1 (6 bases). Germline V lookup: CDR1 SEHNR, CDR2 FQNEAQ (reference sequence). Trimming took off 1 base at V and 1 base at J, with 10 bases between the two ends. The CDR3 is 15 amino acids. The CDR3 spells CASSLDRVENTEAFF. The CDR3 DNA is TGTGCCAGCAGCTTAGACAGGGTGGAGAACACTGAAGCTTTCTTT.

V and J are TRBV10-3 and TRBJ1-2; 7 bases line up with TRBD1. This CDR3 comprises 16 residues. CDR1 ENHRY and CDR2 SYGVKD come from the germline V gene. Unmatched junction bases numbered 9, after V lost 4 bases and J lost 1 base. CDR3: CAISGTGTELNYGYTF. In nucleotides, the CDR3 is TGTGCCATCAGTGGGACCGGGACAGAGCTTAACTATGGCTACACCTTC.

The chain joins TRBV7-3 to TRBJ2-1; possibly TRBD1 for D (5 bases). CDR1 and CDR2 from the germline V gene are SGHTA and FQGTGA. CDR3 length: 13 residues. Trimming stripped 6 bases from V and 8 bases from J, with 14 bases between. Here the CDR3 DNA reads TGTGCCAGCAGTCAACGTACAGGAGATGAGCAGTTCTTC. As protein: CASSQRTGDEQFF.

The chain has TRBV27 and TRBJ2-3; 7 bases are a match to TRBD1. J was trimmed by 7 bases and V by 4 bases; bases with no gene match: 11. Germline lookup yields CDR1 MNHEY and CDR2 SMNVEV (reference sequence). The CDR3 spans 15 residues. CDR3 amino acids: CASSSSQTGAYTQYF. CDR3 in DNA: TGTGCCAGCAGTTCCTCCCAAACAGGGGCTTATACGCAGTATTTT.

The J gene is TRBJ2-3, the V gene TRBV20-1, with a possible D match to TRBD1 (5 bases). The CDR3 is made up of 13 amino acids. The germline CDR1 and CDR2 sequences are DFQATT and SNEGSKA (reference sequence). Trimming took off 3 bases at V and 6 bases at J, with 13 bases between the two ends. Here the CDR3 reads CSASSPSGDTQYF. The CDR3 coding sequence is TGCAGTGCTAGTAGTCCGTCAGGGGATACGCAGTATTTT.

This rearrangement joins TRBV28 to TRBJ1-3, with 7 bases that match TRBD1. Germline lookup yields CDR1 MDHEN and CDR2 SYDVKM. The V segment lost 5 bases and the J segment 4 bases; nucleotides outside the gene matches: 8. The CDR3 is 15 amino acids. CDR3 in amino acids: CASSERQGEGNTIYF. As DNA, the CDR3 is TGTGCCAGCAGTGAACGACAGGGAGAAGGAAACACCATATATTTT.

The DNA for the CDR3 is TGTGCCAGTAGTATCGGGGGGACTAATGAAAAACTGTTTTTT. Translating gives CASSIGGTNEKLFF. This chain joins TRBV19 and TRBJ1-4; perhaps TRBD1 as D (5 bases). Germline CDR1 reads LNHDA; CDR2 reads SQIVND (reference sequence). V was pared by 3 bases and J by 2 bases, with 7 bases between. The CDR3 consists of 14 residues.

The chain joins TRBV5-4 to TRBJ1-1; 8 bases match TRBD1. CDR1 is SGHNT, CDR2 YYREEE, per germline (reference sequence). The ends lost 0 bases at V and 4 bases at J; junction bases unmatched: 5. This CDR3 has 15 residues. CDR3 nucleotides: TGTGCCAGCAGCTTGGCCCCAGGGGGCGGCACTGAAGCTTTCTTT. Translation gives CASSLAPGGGTEAFF.

This clone has a single count. The chain recombines TRBV19 with TRBJ2-7; the match to TRBD2 covers 12 bases. CDR3 length: 13 residues. The ends lost 10 bases at V and 4 bases at J; junction bases unmatched: 5. Germline CDR1 is LNHDA and CDR2 is SQIVND (reference sequence). The CDR3 DNA sequence: TGTGCCACCCGACTAGCGGGGGAATACGAGCAGTACTTC. It specifies CATRLAGEYEQYF.

This clone came up a few times. This rearrangement joins TRBV4-3 to TRBJ1-1; 7 nucleotides agree with TRBD1. This CDR3 is built from 17 residues. The V segment lost 0 bases and the J segment 1 base; nucleotides outside the gene matches: 8. Germline lookup yields CDR1 LGHNA and CDR2 YSLEER. The CDR3 is CASSQEGPGQKNTEAFF. The CDR3 region has the DNA TGCGCCAGCAGCCAAGAAGGCCCGGGACAGAAGAACACTGAAGCTTTCTTT.

The chain couples TRBV5-4 to TRBJ2-5, with 10 positions matching TRBD2. CDR3 size: 15 residues. V lost 3 bases and J lost 4; bases outside the gene matches: 6. Germline values: CDR1 SGHNT, CDR2 YYREEE (reference sequence). In nucleotides, the CDR3 is TGTGCCAGCAGCTGGGAATTAGCGGGAGGAGAGACCCAGTACTTC. Translated, it gives CASSWELAGGETQYF.

CDR3 sequence reads: CASSSLAGGVTDTQYF. The CDR3 DNA reads TGTGCCAGCAGTTCGCTAGCGGGAGGGGTCACAGATACGCAGTATTTT. This sequence joins TRBV6-2 or TRBV6-3 and TRBJ2-3; 12 bases align to TRBD2. V lost 4 bases and J lost 2; bases outside the gene matches: 4. In germline, CDR1 is MNHEY, CDR2 SVGEGT. The CDR3 length is 16 residues.

V usage is TRBV6-5 and J usage is TRBJ1-5; maybe TRBD1 (6 bases). Germline V gene lookup returns CDR1 MNHEY and CDR2 SVGAGI. Trimming cost V 5 bases and J 7 bases, with 15 bases left between them. This CDR3 comprises 14 residues. CDR3 sequence (DNA): TGTGCCAGCAGTCGGGGGGGGGCTAACCAGCCCCAGCATTTT. This translates into CASSRGGANQPQHF.

The rearrangement joins TRBV18 to TRBJ2-7, with 9 bases aligning to TRBD1. The CDR3 sequence is 16 residues long. V trimming: 3 bases; J trimming: 5 bases; junction bases outside the gene matches: 11. Germline V gene data show CDR1 as KGHSH and CDR2 as LQKENI. CDR3 amino acids: CASSPLVGDRVHEQYF. The CDR3 region has the DNA TGTGCCAGCTCACCGTTGGTAGGGGACAGGGTCCACGAGCAGTACTTC.

For the CDR3, the DNA is TGTGCCAGCAGCGTAGGGCGGCAGGAGGGGCGGAACACTGAAGCTTTCTTT. Encoded protein: CASSVGRQEGRNTEAFF. V gene TRBV9 combines with J gene TRBJ1-1; perhaps TRBD1 as D (5 bases). CDR1 is SGDLS and CDR2 is YYNGEE in the germline V gene. The CDR3 has 17 residues. Trimming pared 0 bases from V and 1 base from J, leaving 16 bases between.

The gene calls are TRBV4-3 and TRBJ2-7, with D possibly being TRBD2 (6 bases). The germline V gene encodes CDR1 LGHNA and CDR2 YSLEER. Trimming stripped 4 bases from V and 4 bases from J, with 11 bases between. The CDR3 length is 13 residues. The CDR3 bases are TGCGCCAGCAGCCCCGGTGGGGGGTACGAGCAGTACTTC. Its protein is CASSPGGGYEQYF.

This clone showed up just a few times. The rearrangement uses TRBV19 and TRBJ2-3; D is undetermined. V lost 4 bases and J 0 bases, leaving 5 bases between the germline ends. Germline V gene sequence: CDR1 LNHDA, CDR2 SQIVND (reference sequence). This CDR3 has 13 residues. CDR3 bases: TGTGCCAGTAGTACAACTAGCACAGATACGCAGTATTTT. It specifies CASSTTSTDTQYF.

The V gene is TRBV27, the J gene TRBJ1-5; D may be TRBD1 (6 bases). Trimming removed 5 bases from V and 3 bases from J, with 14 bases in between. The CDR3 runs to 15 residues. The germline gives CDR1 MNHEY, CDR2 SMNVEV (reference sequence). In DNA form, the CDR3 reads TGTGCCAGCAGTCTATACAGGGCGTACAATCAGCCCCAGCATTTT. Translated, it gives CASSLYRAYNQPQHF.

The chain recombines TRBV19 with TRBJ1-4; 9 nucleotides match TRBD1. Trimming took 7 bases from V and 11 from J; bases not matched to a gene: 8. The CDR3 extends over 13 amino acids. Germline CDR1 LNHDA, CDR2 SQIVND (reference sequence). DNA for the CDR3: TGTGCCAGTACCCCGGACAGGGGATTGAAACTGTTTTTT. Its translation: CASTPDRGLKLFF.

This sequence joins TRBV30 and TRBJ2-7; D unresolved. Trimming took off 3 bases at V and 2 bases at J, with 5 bases between the two ends. Germline CDR1 GTSNPN, CDR2 SVGIG (reference sequence). The CDR3 consists of 11 residues. CDR3 sequence reads: CAWSFTYEQYF. The CDR3 DNA reads as TGTGCCTGGAGCTTTACCTACGAGCAGTACTTC.

The V gene is TRBV30, the J gene TRBJ1-2; 11 bases align to TRBD1. Germline loops: CDR1 GTSNPN, CDR2 SVGIG (reference sequence). J was trimmed by 7 bases and V by 3 bases; bases with no gene match: 13. This CDR3 has 16 residues. The CDR3 sequence is CAWSAGTGGFHPGYTF. The CDR3 nucleotides are TGTGCCTGGAGCGCCGGGACAGGGGGTTTTCATCCTGGCTACACCTTC.

This sequence joins TRBV5-4 and TRBJ2-3, with D unresolved. The CDR3 sequence is 13 residues long. CDR1 and CDR2 (germline): SGHNT, YYREEE (reference sequence). V was cut by 0 bases and J by 4 bases, with 6 bases left in between. The CDR3 coding sequence is TGTGCCAGCAGCTTGGATTCAGCAGATACGCAGTATTTT. Amino acids: CASSLDSADTQYF.

The DNA of the CDR3 is TGTGCCAGCAGCGGCGGAACCTATAACTATGGCTACACCTTC. Translated: CASSGGTYNYGYTF. The rearrangement links TRBV3-1 (or the pseudogene TRBV3-2) to TRBJ1-2; no firm D call. The CDR3 length is 14 residues. Trimming took 5 bases from V and 1 from J, leaving 11 bases between them. Germline V gene data show CDR1 as LGHDT and CDR2 as YNNKEL (reference sequence).

The rearrangement uses TRBV20-1 and TRBJ1-3; D gene uncertain. Germline lookup yields CDR1 DFQATT and CDR2 SNEGSKA (reference sequence). Trimming left V 3 bases short and J 1 base short, with 7 bases between. The CDR3 runs to 13 residues. This CDR3 reads CSASWESGNTIYF. CDR3 DNA sequence: TGCAGTGCTAGTTGGGAGTCTGGAAACACCATATATTTT.

The gene calls are TRBV27 and TRBJ2-5, with D perhaps matching TRBD2 (6 bases). Trimming cost V 0 bases and J 5 bases, with 16 bases left between them. CDR1 and CDR2 (germline): MNHEY, SMNVEV (reference sequence). The CDR3 covers 16 residues. The CDR3 reads CASSLSPGSGGETQYF. The CDR3 nucleotides are TGTGCCAGCAGTTTATCCCCTGGGTCTGGGGGGGAGACCCAGTACTTC.